This T cell receptor beta chain was obtained from a study of response to subunit inactivated influenza vaccine. The ends lost 4 bases at V and 4 bases at J; junction bases unmatched: 7. The CDR3 has 15 residues. Germline V gene lookup returns CDR1 SNHLY and CDR2 FYNNEI. TCRdb reprocessed the RT-PCR reads with MiXCR, giving one entry per CDR3 protein. The table has under 850,000 distinct CDR3 sequences, roughly 18% seen once; the top ten hold roughly 11%. The starting material was PBMCs from blood, obtained 5 to 6 days after vaccination. This chain joins TRBV2 and TRBJ2-3; 8 bases agree with TRBD1. The sequence was obtained from a middle-aged man who received an inactivated influenza vaccine. As DNA, the CDR3 is TGTGCCAGCAGTGCTCGGGGCAGGGGGCCAGATACGCAGTATTTT. It codes for CASSARGRGPDTQYF.